This entry lists 10 T cell receptor beta chains sequenced from one sample in a study of blood T cell repertoires in COVID-19. This table comes from immunoSEQ multiplex PCR, and its TCRdb copy is limited to in-frame clones, with some not included. The sample shows around 300,000 clones, 86% of them seen only once. Sequenced input: peripheral blood. These receptors originate from a woman aged 65 to 85 with COVID-19, enrolled during active disease.

The rearrangement joins TRBV7-2 to TRBJ2-7; a weak D match, TRBD1 (6 bases). CDR3 length: 15 residues. V dropped 5 bases and J dropped 5 bases, with 19 bases sitting between them. Per the germline V gene, CDR1 is SGHTA and CDR2 is FQGNSA. The DNA for the CDR3 is TGTGCCAGCAGCCCCGGGGTTATCAGGGGTGACGAGCAGTACTTC. Protein: CASSPGVIRGDEQYF.

The rearrangement joins TRBV28 to TRBJ1-1, with a weak D call TRBD1 (6 bases). The CDR3 is 13 amino acids. Germline CDR1 MDHEN, CDR2 SYDVKM. The V and J ends lost 6 bases and 1 base respectively, with 9 bases between them. CDR3 loop: CASSIGGNTEAFF. DNA for the CDR3: TGTGCCAGCAGCATAGGGGGGAACACTGAAGCTTTCTTT. The whole variable domain, filled in from reference TRBV28 and TRBJ1-1, reads DVKVTQSSRYLVKRTGEKVFLECVQDMDHENMFWYRQDPGLGLRLIYFSYDVKMKEKGDIPEGYSVSREKKERFSLILESASTNQTSMYLCASSIGGNTEAFFGQGTRLTVV.

The chain's CDR3 is CTSSQSSGNKYTQYF. The CDR3 DNA reads as TGCACCAGCAGCCAATCTAGCGGAAACAAGTATACCCAGTACTTC. This sequence joins TRBV1 and TRBJ2-5; the table's D call, TRBD2, has no DNA check behind it. TRBV1 is assigned pseudogene status. This CDR3 has 15 residues.

The V gene is TRBV7-2, the J gene TRBJ2-1, with D perhaps matching TRBD2 (7 bases). CDR1 SGHTA and CDR2 FQGNSA come from the germline V gene. Trimming stripped 3 bases from V and 11 bases from J, with 17 bases between. CDR3 size: 14 residues. The CDR3, as DNA: TGTGCCAGCAGCTTCCCGGGGGGCCGTATCAAGCAGTTCTTC. It translates to CASSFPGGRIKQFF.

J is TRBJ2-5 and V is TRBV6-6, with 7 nucleotides matching TRBD1. CDR1 and CDR2 from the germline V gene are MNHNY and SVGAGI (reference sequence). Trimming removed 8 bases from V and 5 bases from J; junction bases left unmatched: 2. The CDR3 is 11 amino acids. The chain's CDR3 is CASADRETQYF. The CDR3 bases are TGTGCCAGCGCGGACAGGGAGACCCAGTACTTC.

This CDR3 reads CASSFRDNYSPLHF. In DNA form, the CDR3 reads TGTGCCAGCAGCTTCCGGGACAACTATTCACCCCTCCACTTT. The rearrangement links TRBV7-2 to TRBJ1-6, with TRBD1 as a possible D gene (6 bases). V was cut by 3 bases and J by 8 bases, with 11 bases left in between. The CDR3 is 14 residues long. Germline loops: CDR1 SGHTA, CDR2 FQGNSA.

The rearrangement links TRBV28 to TRBJ1-3; D is unclear. V was pared by 7 bases and J by 8 bases, with 6 bases between. The germline gives CDR1 MDHEN, CDR2 SYDVKM. This CDR3 contains 10 residues. The CDR3 sequence is CASTRDTIYF. The CDR3 DNA sequence: TGTGCCAGCACCCGTGACACCATATATTTT.

V gene TRBV21-1 combines with J gene TRBJ1-6. TRBV21-1 counts as a pseudogene. The CDR3 length is 16 residues. The CDR3 region is CASSKVDGEDNSPLHF. The CDR3 nucleotides are TGTGCCAGCAGCAAAGTCGACGGCGAGGATAATTCACCCCTCCACTTT.

DNA of the CDR3: TGTGCCTGGAGTAGGGGGCAAGGAGCTTTCTTT. As protein: CAWSRGQGAFF. This chain joins TRBV30 and TRBJ1-1, with 7 bases matching TRBD1. The CDR3 is 11 amino acids. V lost 2 bases to trimming and J lost 10 bases; unmatched junction nucleotides: 4. The germline CDR1 and CDR2 sequences are GTSNPN and SVGIG (reference sequence).

The V and J genes are TRBV12-3 or TRBV12-4 and TRBJ2-7; TRBD1 matches at 9 bases. Trimming cost V 7 bases and J 6 bases; bases outside gene matches: 4. This CDR3 region has 12 residues. CDR3 amino acids: CASTQTGGEQYF. Written as DNA, the CDR3 is TGTGCCAGCACGCAGACAGGGGGCGAGCAGTACTTC.